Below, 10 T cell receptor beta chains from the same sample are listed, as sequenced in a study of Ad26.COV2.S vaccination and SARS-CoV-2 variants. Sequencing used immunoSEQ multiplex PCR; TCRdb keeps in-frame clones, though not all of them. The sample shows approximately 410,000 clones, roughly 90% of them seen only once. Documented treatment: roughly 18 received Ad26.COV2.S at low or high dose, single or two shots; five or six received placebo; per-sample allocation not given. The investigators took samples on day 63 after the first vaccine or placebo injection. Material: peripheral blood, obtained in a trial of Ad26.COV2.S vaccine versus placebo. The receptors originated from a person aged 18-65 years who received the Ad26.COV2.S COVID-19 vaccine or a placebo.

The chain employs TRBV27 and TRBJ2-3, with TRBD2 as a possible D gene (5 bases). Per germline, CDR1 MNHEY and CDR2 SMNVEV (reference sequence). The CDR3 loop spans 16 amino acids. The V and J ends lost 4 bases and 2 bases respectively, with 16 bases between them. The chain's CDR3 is CASSSSGLALTDTQYF. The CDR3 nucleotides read TGTGCCAGCAGTTCATCCGGGCTAGCTCTCACAGATACGCAGTATTTT.

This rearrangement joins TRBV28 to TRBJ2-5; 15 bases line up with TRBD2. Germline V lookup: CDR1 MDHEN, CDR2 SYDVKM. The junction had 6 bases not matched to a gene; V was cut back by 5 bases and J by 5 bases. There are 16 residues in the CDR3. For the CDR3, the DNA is TGTGCCAGCAGTACCGGGACTAGCGGGGGGCGGGAGACCCAGTACTTC. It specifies CASSTGTSGGRETQYF.

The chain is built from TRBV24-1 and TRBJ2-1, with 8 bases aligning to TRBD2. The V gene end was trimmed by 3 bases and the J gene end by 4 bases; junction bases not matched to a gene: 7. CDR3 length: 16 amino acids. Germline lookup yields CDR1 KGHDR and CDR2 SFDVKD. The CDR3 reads CATSDHGGAGYNEQFF. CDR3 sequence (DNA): TGTGCCACCAGTGATCACGGGGGGGCAGGTTACAATGAGCAGTTCTTC.

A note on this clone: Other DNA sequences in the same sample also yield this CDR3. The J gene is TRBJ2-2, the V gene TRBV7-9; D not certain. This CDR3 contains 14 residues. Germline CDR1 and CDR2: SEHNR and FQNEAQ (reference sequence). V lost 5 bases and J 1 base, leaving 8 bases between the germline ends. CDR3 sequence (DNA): TGTGCCAGCAGCCTCTCCGGGAACACCGGGGAGCTGTTTTTT. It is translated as CASSLSGNTGELFF.

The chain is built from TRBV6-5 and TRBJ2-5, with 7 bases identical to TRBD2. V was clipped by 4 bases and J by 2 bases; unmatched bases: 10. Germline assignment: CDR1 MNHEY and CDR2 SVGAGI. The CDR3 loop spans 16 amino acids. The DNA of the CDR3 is TGTGCCAGCAGTTTGGGACTACCGCCGAATCAAGAGACCCAGTACTTC. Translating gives CASSLGLPPNQETQYF.

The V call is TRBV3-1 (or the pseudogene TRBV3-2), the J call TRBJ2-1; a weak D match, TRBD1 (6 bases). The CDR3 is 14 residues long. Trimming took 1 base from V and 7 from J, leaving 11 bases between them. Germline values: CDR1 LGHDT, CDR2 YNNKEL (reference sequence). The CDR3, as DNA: TGTGCCAGCAGCCAAGTGCTTAGGGGGAATGAGCAGTTCTTC. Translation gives CASSQVLRGNEQFF.

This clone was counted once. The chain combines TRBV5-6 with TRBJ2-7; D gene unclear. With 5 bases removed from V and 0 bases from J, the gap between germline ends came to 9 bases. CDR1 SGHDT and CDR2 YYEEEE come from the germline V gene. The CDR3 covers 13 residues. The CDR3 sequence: CASSQDRSYEQYF. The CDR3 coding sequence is TGTGCCAGCAGTCAGGACCGCTCCTACGAGCAGTACTTC.

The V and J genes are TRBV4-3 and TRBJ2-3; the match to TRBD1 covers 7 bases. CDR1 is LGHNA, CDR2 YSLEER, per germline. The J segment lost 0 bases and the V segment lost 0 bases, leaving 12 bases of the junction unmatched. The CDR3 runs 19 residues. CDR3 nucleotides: TGCGCCAGCAGCCAAGATGAAGGTAGAGGGACAGTTAGCACAGATACGCAGTATTTT. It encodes CASSQDEGRGTVSTDTQYF.

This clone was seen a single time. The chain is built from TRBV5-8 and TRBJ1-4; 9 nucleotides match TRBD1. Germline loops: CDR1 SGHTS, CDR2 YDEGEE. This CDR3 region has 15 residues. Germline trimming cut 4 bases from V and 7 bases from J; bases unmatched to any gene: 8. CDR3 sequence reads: CASSIRTGEREKLFF. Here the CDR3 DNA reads TGTGCCAGCAGCATACGGACAGGGGAACGTGAAAAACTGTTTTTT.

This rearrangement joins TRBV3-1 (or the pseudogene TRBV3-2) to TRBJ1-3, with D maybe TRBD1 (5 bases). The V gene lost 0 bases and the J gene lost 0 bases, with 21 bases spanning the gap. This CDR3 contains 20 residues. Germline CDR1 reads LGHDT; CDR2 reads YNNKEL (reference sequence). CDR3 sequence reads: CASSQEPGHSTSSSGNTIYF. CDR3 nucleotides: TGTGCCAGCAGCCAAGAGCCAGGACACAGCACATCCAGCTCTGGAAACACCATATATTTT.